These T cell receptor beta chains were read from a single sample in a study of CD4+ T cells in melanoma. TCRdb keeps only in-frame clones here, not all; method: immunoSEQ multiplex PCR. The sample shows roughly 9,200 clones, about 71% of them seen only once. Source material: cells from a culture (not recorded whether cultured in vitro). All receptors derive from a human donor with melanoma. Each CDR3 is given with its conserved first and last residue. A D gene is named only where the DNA matches it firmly. A row's size may be missing; if present it is once, few, many or a size class.

j_gene: TRBJ1-2; v_gene: TRBV7-9; d_gene: NA; abundance: NA; CDR3aa: CASSFSEGPGYTF; CDR3nt: TGTGCCAGCAGCTTCTCAGAGGGGCCTGGCTACACCTTC
j_gene: TRBJ2-3; v_gene: TRBV9; d_gene: TRBD2; abundance: NA; CDR3aa: CASSVASGGTDTQYF; CDR3nt: TGTGCCAGCAGCGTCGCTAGCGGGGGCACAGATACGCAGTATTTT
j_gene: TRBJ1-2; v_gene: TRBV19; d_gene: NA; abundance: NA; CDR3aa: CASSTGLGGYTF; CDR3nt: TGTGCCAGTAGCACGGGTTTAGGTGGCTACACCTTC
j_gene: TRBJ1-2; v_gene: TRBV6-1; d_gene: NA; abundance: NA; CDR3aa: CASSEAHGGLGGYTF; CDR3nt: TGTGCCAGCAGTGAAGCGCACGGGGGTCTCGGTGGCTACACCTTC
j_gene: TRBJ2-1; v_gene: TRBV18; d_gene: TRBD2; abundance: NA; CDR3aa: CASSPPGPSGGNEQFF; CDR3nt: TGTGCCAGCTCACCTCCTGGACCGTCCGGGGGGAATGAGCAGTTCTTC
j_gene: TRBJ1-2; v_gene: TRBV19; d_gene: NA; abundance: few; CDR3aa: CASSIRGSRGPGYGYTF; CDR3nt: TGTGCCAGTAGTATACGCGGCAGCCGGGGGCCCGGCTATGGCTACACCTTC
j_gene: TRBJ2-7; v_gene: TRBV9; d_gene: TRBD2; abundance: few; CDR3aa: CASSRGWGGSGIPSLYEQYF; CDR3nt: TGTGCCAGCAGCCGGGGATGGGGTGGTAGCGGGATTCCGAGTCTCTACGAGCAGTACTTC
j_gene: TRBJ2-3; v_gene: TRBV5-6; d_gene: NA; abundance: NA; CDR3aa: CASSLYRYPPSTDTQYF; CDR3nt: TGTGCCAGCAGCTTGTATCGGTACCCTCCTAGCACAGATACGCAGTATTTT
j_gene: TRBJ2-3; v_gene: TRBV4-2; d_gene: TRBD2; abundance: NA; CDR3aa: CASSRTGTSGSTDTQYF; CDR3nt: TGTGCCAGCAGCCGAACGGGGACTAGCGGTAGCACAGATACGCAGTATTTT
j_gene: TRBJ2-3; v_gene: TRBV30; d_gene: TRBD1; abundance: NA; CDR3aa: CAWSLTGWGTDTQYF; CDR3nt: TGTGCCTGGAGTCTGACAGGGTGGGGCACAGATACGCAGTATTTT
j_gene: TRBJ1-1; v_gene: TRBV30; d_gene: NA; abundance: NA; CDR3aa: CAWSGAGADTEAFF; CDR3nt: TGTGCCTGGAGTGGCGCGGGGGCCGACACTGAAGCTTTCTTT
j_gene: TRBJ2-3; v_gene: TRBV14; d_gene: NA; abundance: NA; CDR3aa: CASSQYKARDTQYF; CDR3nt: TGTGCCAGCAGCCAGTACAAAGCCCGGGATACGCAGTATTTT
j_gene: TRBJ1-2; v_gene: TRBV5-4; d_gene: TRBD1; abundance: few; CDR3aa: CASGDRGLRYGYTF; CDR3nt: TGTGCCAGCGGAGACAGGGGGCTTCGGTATGGCTACACCTTC
j_gene: TRBJ2-1; v_gene: TRBV10-3; d_gene: NA; abundance: NA; CDR3aa: CAISESAYSSYNEQFF; CDR3nt: TGTGCCATCAGTGAGTCGGCCTACTCGTCCTACAATGAGCAGTTCTTC
j_gene: TRBJ2-1; v_gene: TRBV7-6; d_gene: TRBD1; abundance: NA; CDR3aa: CASRLGQGIVEQFF; CDR3nt: TGTGCCAGCAGACTGGGACAGGGGATAGTTGAGCAGTTCTTC
j_gene: TRBJ1-1; v_gene: TRBV7-8; d_gene: NA; abundance: NA; CDR3aa: CASSFQEVNTEAFF; CDR3nt: TGTGCCAGCAGCTTTCAGGAGGTGAACACTGAAGCTTTCTTT
j_gene: TRBJ1-2; v_gene: TRBV12-5; d_gene: NA; abundance: NA; CDR3aa: CASGLVSPSHRHNYGYTF; CDR3nt: TGTGCTAGTGGTTTGGTATCCCCCAGCCACCGACATAACTATGGCTACACCTTC
j_gene: TRBJ2-2; v_gene: TRBV6-5; d_gene: NA; abundance: NA; CDR3aa: CASRGASGSGELFF; CDR3nt: TGTGCCAGCAGAGGGGCCTCGGGCTCCGGGGAGCTGTTTTTT
j_gene: TRBJ2-2; v_gene: TRBV7-6; d_gene: NA; abundance: NA; CDR3aa: CASSRRAGQNTGELFF; CDR3nt: TGTGCCAGCAGCCGGCGGGCGGGACAGAACACCGGGGAGCTGTTTTTT
j_gene: TRBJ2-2; v_gene: TRBV11-2; d_gene: NA; abundance: few; CDR3aa: CASSPPGYYDGELFF; CDR3nt: TGTGCCAGCAGCCCTCCTGGGTACTATGACGGGGAGCTGTTTTTT
j_gene: TRBJ2-6; v_gene: TRBV15; d_gene: NA; abundance: NA; CDR3aa: CATSIKTGAGANVLTF; CDR3nt: TGTGCCACCAGCATCAAAACGGGCGCTGGGGCCAACGTCCTGACTTTC
j_gene: TRBJ2-7; v_gene: TRBV4-1; d_gene: NA; abundance: few; CDR3aa: CASSQDRTQPFYEQYF; CDR3nt: TGCGCCAGCAGCCAAGATCGGACCCAGCCTTTCTACGAGCAGTACTTC
j_gene: TRBJ1-5; v_gene: TRBV4-1; d_gene: TRBD1; abundance: few; CDR3aa: CASSQDDRGDKPQHF; CDR3nt: TGCGCCAGCAGCCAAGATGACAGGGGTGATAAGCCCCAGCATTTT
j_gene: TRBJ1-6; v_gene: TRBV30; d_gene: TRBD1; abundance: NA; CDR3aa: CAWSTGADGSPLHF; CDR3nt: TGTGCCTGGAGTACAGGGGCCGACGGATCACCCCTCCACTTT
j_gene: TRBJ1-3; v_gene: TRBV19; d_gene: NA; abundance: once; CDR3aa: CASTPRGQGPRSSGNTIYF; CDR3nt: TGTGCCAGTACCCCCCGGGGTCAGGGCCCAAGAAGCTCTGGAAACACCATATATTTT
j_gene: TRBJ2-7; v_gene: TRBV7-2; d_gene: TRBD2; abundance: NA; CDR3aa: CASSLTSGGSYEQYF; CDR3nt: TGTGCCAGCAGCTTGACTAGCGGGGGCTCCTACGAGCAGTACTTC
j_gene: TRBJ2-7; v_gene: TRBV10-2; d_gene: TRBD2; abundance: NA; CDR3aa: CASSDRLAGPYEQYF; CDR3nt: TGCGCCAGCAGTGACCGACTAGCGGGGCCCTACGAGCAGTACTTC
j_gene: TRBJ1-2; v_gene: TRBV7-9; d_gene: NA; abundance: few; CDR3aa: CASSLELTGLYGYTF; CDR3nt: TGTGCCAGCAGCTTAGAACTGACAGGCCTCTATGGCTACACCTTC
j_gene: TRBJ2-7; v_gene: TRBV2; d_gene: NA; abundance: NA; CDR3aa: CASGLFYEQYF; CDR3nt: TGTGCCAGCGGATTGTTCTACGAGCAGTACTTC
j_gene: TRBJ1-2; v_gene: TRBV7-2; d_gene: NA; abundance: NA; CDR3aa: CASSFKSSRKANYGYTF; CDR3nt: TGTGCCAGCAGCTTTAAGTCGAGCCGAAAAGCTAACTATGGCTACACCTTC
j_gene: TRBJ1-2; v_gene: TRBV7-6; d_gene: NA; abundance: medium-sized; CDR3aa: CASSPELTGLASGYTF; CDR3nt: TGTGCCAGCAGCCCGGAACTGACAGGTCTCGCTTCTGGCTACACCTTC
j_gene: TRBJ2-2; v_gene: TRBV27; d_gene: TRBD2; abundance: NA; CDR3aa: CASSTTGLATTGELFF; CDR3nt: TGTGCCAGCAGTACAACGGGACTAGCCACCACCGGGGAGCTGTTTTTT
j_gene: TRBJ2-2; v_gene: TRBV7-7; d_gene: TRBD2; abundance: NA; CDR3aa: CASSSTSGFGTGELFF; CDR3nt: TGTGCTAGCAGCTCGACTAGCGGGTTCGGCACCGGGGAGCTGTTTTTT
j_gene: TRBJ2-5; v_gene: TRBV7-8; d_gene: TRBD1; abundance: NA; CDR3aa: CASSPNRFQDRKETQYF; CDR3nt: TGTGCCAGCAGCCCCAATCGATTCCAGGACAGGAAAGAGACCCAGTACTTC
j_gene: TRBJ1-4; v_gene: TRBV5-4; d_gene: NA; abundance: NA; CDR3aa: CASSSKEGQEKLFF; CDR3nt: TGTGCCAGCAGCTCAAAGGAGGGTCAAGAAAAACTGTTTTTT
j_gene: TRBJ1-2; v_gene: TRBV7-8; d_gene: NA; abundance: hyperexpanded; CDR3aa: CASSFLANYGYTF; CDR3nt: TGTGCCAGCAGCTTTTTGGCTAACTATGGCTACACCTTC
j_gene: TRBJ2-1; v_gene: TRBV10-3; d_gene: TRBD2; abundance: NA; CDR3aa: CAPPGGPVNEQFF; CDR3nt: TGTGCCCCCCCGGGGGGGCCAGTCAATGAGCAGTTCTTC
j_gene: TRBJ2-4; v_gene: TRBV27; d_gene: TRBD1; abundance: NA; CDR3aa: CASSLGQGRTLAKNIQYF; CDR3nt: TGTGCCAGCAGCCTTGGACAGGGCCGAACCTTAGCCAAAAACATTCAGTACTTC
j_gene: TRBJ2-7; v_gene: TRBV6-5; d_gene: TRBD1; abundance: NA; CDR3aa: CASSFTGAYEQYF; CDR3nt: TGTGCCAGCAGTTTTACAGGGGCCTACGAGCAGTACTTC
j_gene: TRBJ2-7; v_gene: TRBV6-5; d_gene: TRBD2; abundance: NA; CDR3aa: CASRAAGVPYEQYF; CDR3nt: TGTGCCAGCAGGGCCGCGGGGGTCCCCTACGAGCAGTACTTC
j_gene: TRBJ2-2; v_gene: TRBV11-2; d_gene: NA; abundance: NA; CDR3aa: CASSPFGGTGELFF; CDR3nt: TGTGCCAGCAGCCCCTTCGGCGGCACCGGGGAGCTGTTTTTT
j_gene: TRBJ2-4; v_gene: TRBV9; d_gene: NA; abundance: few; CDR3aa: CASSLEVRGDIQYF; CDR3nt: TGTGCCAGCAGCCTAGAGGTTAGGGGGGACATTCAGTACTTC
j_gene: TRBJ1-1; v_gene: TRBV7-3; d_gene: NA; abundance: NA; CDR3aa: CASSPGAAPGTFF; CDR3nt: TGTGCCAGCAGCCCTGGGGCAGCTCCTGGGACTTTCTTT
j_gene: TRBJ2-7; v_gene: TRBV27; d_gene: NA; abundance: NA; CDR3aa: CATERGSEQYF; CDR3nt: TGTGCCACCGAGAGAGGCAGCGAGCAGTACTTC
j_gene: TRBJ2-7; v_gene: TRBV6-6; d_gene: NA; abundance: once; CDR3aa: CASSVWGYEQYF; CDR3nt: TGTGCCAGCAGTGTCTGGGGGTACGAGCAGTACTTC
j_gene: TRBJ1-5; v_gene: TRBV19; d_gene: NA; abundance: few; CDR3aa: CASSISWQTSNQPQHF; CDR3nt: TGTGCCAGTAGTATAAGTTGGCAGACAAGCAATCAGCCCCAGCATTTT
j_gene: TRBJ1-1; v_gene: TRBV2; d_gene: NA; abundance: NA; CDR3aa: CASSQGGGWNTEAFF; CDR3nt: TGTGCCAGCAGCCAAGGGGGGGGATGGAACACTGAAGCTTTCTTT
j_gene: TRBJ1-2; v_gene: TRBV6-6; d_gene: NA; abundance: NA; CDR3aa: CASSQRDGYGYTF; CDR3nt: TGTGCCAGCAGCCAGAGGGATGGCTATGGCTACACCTTC
j_gene: TRBJ2-7; v_gene: TRBV6-1; d_gene: NA; abundance: once; CDR3aa: CASSEAHRFREQYF; CDR3nt: TGTGCCAGCAGTGAAGCGCACAGGTTCCGCGAGCAGTACTTC
j_gene: TRBJ1-1; v_gene: TRBV5-1; d_gene: NA; abundance: once; CDR3aa: CASNPGKHSFSTEAFF; CDR3nt: TGCGCCAGCAACCCCGGAAAGCACAGTTTTTCCACTGAAGCTTTCTTT
j_gene: TRBJ1-3; v_gene: TRBV5-1; d_gene: NA; abundance: NA; CDR3aa: CASSLVGTTGGNTIYF; CDR3nt: TGCGCCAGCAGCTTGGTCGGCACAACAGGAGGAAACACCATATATTTT
j_gene: TRBJ1-3; v_gene: TRBV5-4; d_gene: NA; abundance: few; CDR3aa: CASSLSGAGNTIYF; CDR3nt: TGTGCCAGCAGCTTATCCGGGGCGGGAAACACCATATATTTT
j_gene: TRBJ2-7; v_gene: TRBV18; d_gene: TRBD1; abundance: NA; CDR3aa: CASSPPRGTFYEQYF; CDR3nt: TGTGCCAGCTCACCCCCCAGGGGGACCTTCTACGAGCAGTACTTC
j_gene: TRBJ2-1; v_gene: TRBV7-9; d_gene: TRBD2; abundance: NA; CDR3aa: CASSPPGGEDNEQFF; CDR3nt: TGTGCCAGCAGCCCCCCGGGGGGGGAGGACAATGAGCAGTTCTTC